These 14 T cell receptor beta chains originate from one sample sequenced in a study of siplizumab effects on memory and regulatory T cells. Assay used: immunoSEQ multiplex PCR; TCRdb lists only in-frame clones, some missing. In the table there are about 100,000 clones, about 91% of which are singletons. Material: CD4+ T cells sorted from blood. Source of these receptors: a human donor in good health. Some clones in this sample may be carry-over from other donors' samples.

The rearrangement uses TRBV7-9 and TRBJ2-1; TRBD1 aligns across 9 bases. The CDR3 spans 14 residues. V shed 7 bases and J 7 bases; nucleotides not matched to a gene: 8. Germline CDR1 and CDR2: SEHNR and FQNEAQ (reference sequence). CDR3 protein: CASNIGTGLNEQFF. Written as DNA, the CDR3 is TGTGCCAGCAACATCGGGACAGGGCTGAATGAGCAGTTCTTC.

This chain joins TRBV5-1 and TRBJ1-1; D is unresolved. Germline V gene lookup returns CDR1 SGHRS and CDR2 YFSETQ. The CDR3 is 13 residues long. With 0 bases removed from V and 7 bases from J, the gap between germline ends came to 10 bases. CDR3 loop: CASSLAEGSEAFF. CDR3 DNA: TGCGCCAGCAGCTTGGCCGAAGGCAGTGAAGCTTTCTTT.

The J gene is TRBJ1-5, the V gene TRBV2; the D is unclear. This CDR3 is 11 amino acids long. Germline-derived CDR1 and CDR2 are SNHLY and FYNNEI. Trimming left V 4 bases short and J 6 bases short, with 4 bases between. CDR3 sequence: CASSGGQPQHF. The CDR3 DNA reads TGTGCCAGCAGTGGGGGTCAGCCCCAGCATTTT.

The chain joins TRBV5-1 to TRBJ1-4, with 10 bases identical to TRBD1. The CDR3 totals 14 residues. Germline CDR1 is SGHRS and CDR2 is YFSETQ. After removal of 4 bases from V and 8 bases from J, the junction contained 5 bases not matched to a gene. In DNA, the CDR3 is TGCGCCAGCAGCCCCGGACAGGGGGAGGAAAAACTGTTTTTT. This sequence encodes CASSPGQGEEKLFF.

The chain recombines TRBV5-4 with TRBJ2-3, with 11 bases that match TRBD2. From germline, CDR1 is SGHNT and CDR2 YYREEE (reference sequence). J gave up 1 base and V 2 bases, and 3 bases lay outside the gene matches. There are 16 residues in the CDR3. The CDR3 sequence: CASSLASGRRTDTQYF. As DNA, the CDR3 is TGTGCCAGCAGCTTAGCTAGCGGGAGGCGCACAGATACGCAGTATTTT.

V is TRBV6-5 and J is TRBJ1-3; D gene ambiguous. The germline V and J ends were trimmed by 4 bases and 8 bases, with 6 bases remaining between them. This CDR3 spans 11 amino acids. The germline gives CDR1 MNHEY, CDR2 SVGAGI. CDR3 nucleotide sequence: TGTGCCAGCAGTTCGGTGGACACCATATATTTT. This gives the protein CASSSVDTIYF.

The chain recombines TRBV6-5 with TRBJ2-3, with TRBD2 as a possible D gene (5 bases). The CDR3 has 12 residues. Germline V CDR1 and CDR2: MNHEY, SVGAGI. The V and J ends lost 6 bases and 5 bases respectively, with 9 bases between them. The CDR3 nucleotides read TGTGCCAGCAGAGCCCGGGGAGATACGCAGTATTTT. It specifies CASRARGDTQYF.

This chain uses TRBV9 with TRBJ2-3; no definite D call. Germline lookup yields CDR1 SGDLS and CDR2 YYNGEE. V was cut by 0 bases and J by 2 bases, with 7 bases left in between. There are 14 residues in the CDR3. CDR3 loop: CASSVEYSTDTQYF. CDR3 DNA: TGTGCCAGCAGCGTAGAATATTCCACAGATACGCAGTATTTT.

J is TRBJ2-1 and V is TRBV5-1; no clear D gene. The length of the CDR3 is 14 residues. The germline V gene has CDR1 SGHRS and CDR2 YFSETQ. V gave up 0 bases and J gave up 0 bases, with 4 bases separating them. CDR3 residues: CASSLEGSYNEQFF. The CDR3, as DNA: TGCGCCAGCAGCTTGGAGGGCTCCTACAATGAGCAGTTCTTC.

This sequence joins TRBV5-3 and TRBJ2-3, with TRBD2 matching over 11 bases. TRBV5-3 is an ORF; its function is uncertain. With 3 bases clipped from V and 11 bases from J, the junction kept 11 bases outside the gene matches. CDR3 length equals 15 residues. CDR3 nucleotide sequence: TGTGCCAGAAGCTCCCCGGGACTAGCGGTTTGGAGGCAGTATTTT. Its protein product is CARSSPGLAVWRQYF.

The chain carries TRBV10-1 and TRBJ2-2; the match to TRBD2 covers 13 bases. Germline trimming cut 3 bases from V and 1 base from J; bases unmatched to any gene: 5. CDR1 is WNHNN, CDR2 SYGVQD, per germline (reference sequence). This CDR3 has 18 amino acids. The CDR3 here is CASSDPGTSGMNTGELFF. DNA for the CDR3: TGCGCCAGCAGTGACCCCGGGACTAGCGGGATGAACACCGGGGAGCTGTTTTTT.

V and J are TRBV19 and TRBJ2-1; the D gene is possibly TRBD1 (6 bases). The CDR3 runs 14 residues. Trimming took off 9 bases at V and 11 bases at J, with 23 bases between the two ends. Germline V gives CDR1 LNHDA, CDR2 SQIVND (reference sequence). This chain's CDR3 is CAREQGALFLKQFF. CDR3 in DNA: TGTGCCAGAGAACAGGGTGCTTTATTCCTTAAGCAGTTCTTC.

The chain combines TRBV11-2 with TRBJ2-1, with D perhaps assigned TRBD1 or TRBD2 (5 bases each). CDR3 length: 13 residues. Germline loops: CDR1 SGHAT, CDR2 FQNNGV. Trimming shortened V by 0 bases and J by 8 bases, and 8 bases separated the two germline ends. DNA of the CDR3: TGTGCCAGCAGCTTAGATCTGGGGGATGAGCAGTTCTTC. Translating gives CASSLDLGDEQFF.

CDR3 sequence: CASSLNVGSTDTQYF. The CDR3 DNA is TGTGCCAGCAGCTTAAATGTGGGTAGCACAGATACGCAGTATTTT. This chain joins TRBV7-3 and TRBJ2-3; D unclear. Trimming removed 1 base from V and 0 bases from J, with 8 bases in between. Germline CDR1 is SGHTA and CDR2 is FQGTGA. The CDR3 runs to 15 residues.